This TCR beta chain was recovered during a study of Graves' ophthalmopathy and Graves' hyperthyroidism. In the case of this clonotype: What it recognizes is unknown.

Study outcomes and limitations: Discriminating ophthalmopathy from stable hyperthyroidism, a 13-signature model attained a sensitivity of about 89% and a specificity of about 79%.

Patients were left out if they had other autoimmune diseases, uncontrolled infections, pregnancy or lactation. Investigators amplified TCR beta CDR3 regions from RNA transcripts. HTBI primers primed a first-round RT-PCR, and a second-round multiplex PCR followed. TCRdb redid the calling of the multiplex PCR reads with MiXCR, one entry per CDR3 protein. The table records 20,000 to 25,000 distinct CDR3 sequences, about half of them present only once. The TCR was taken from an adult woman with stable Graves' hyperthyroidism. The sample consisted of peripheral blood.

The CDR3 reads CASSFRVQETQYF. The CDR3, as DNA: TGTGCCAGCAGCTTCAGGGTCCAAGAGACCCAGTACTTC. This sequence joins TRBV7-9 and TRBJ2-5; a weak D match, TRBD1 (5 bases). The germline V and J ends were trimmed by 3 bases and 1 base, with 6 bases remaining between them. The germline V gene has CDR1 SEHNR and CDR2 FQNEAQ (reference sequence). This CDR3 has 13 amino acids.